The 26 T cell receptor beta chains in this list originate from one sample, sequenced in a study of T-cell reconstitution after alpha-beta-depleted transplantation in children. A TCRbeta library incorporating unique molecular identifiers was prepared. TCRdb re-called the PCR reads through MiXCR, storing one row per CDR3 protein. The sample contains roughly 400,000 distinct CDR3 sequences, approximately 42% of which appear only once. Material: PBMCs, obtained before TCRalphabeta/CD19-depleted stem cell transplant. All receptors derive from a girl aged 2 to 10 with aplastic anemia, due to receive a stem cell transplant.

CDR3 bases: TGTGCCAGCAGCGCCCCAATCAAGGGGAGCACAGATACGCAGTATTTT. It encodes CASSAPIKGSTDTQYF. The chain couples TRBV7-9 to TRBJ2-3; a possible D gene is TRBD1 (5 bases). Trimming took 5 bases from V and 0 from J, leaving 15 bases between them. Germline-derived CDR1 and CDR2 are SEHNR and FQNEAQ (reference sequence). CDR3 length equals 16 residues.

This sequence joins TRBV27 and TRBJ1-1; no reliable D call. The CDR3 consists of 14 residues. Germline values: CDR1 MNHEY, CDR2 SMNVEV (reference sequence). V was pared by 5 bases and J by 0 bases, with 10 bases between. CDR3 bases: TGTGCCAGCAGTCCCCGAACAATGAACACTGAAGCTTTCTTT. Its protein is CASSPRTMNTEAFF.

This clonotype appeared many times. The chain employs TRBV28 and TRBJ2-4, with 7 nucleotides matching TRBD1. With 6 bases clipped from V and 6 bases from J, the junction kept 8 bases outside the gene matches. The germline gives CDR1 MDHEN, CDR2 SYDVKM. This CDR3 has 14 residues. The CDR3 DNA is TGTGCCAGCAGAACGACAGGGAGCTTAAACATTCAGTACTTC. Translating gives CASRTTGSLNIQYF. The full variable domain, in which reference TRBV28 and TRBJ2-4 provide the parts outside the CDR3, is DVKVTQSSRYLVKRTGEKVFLECVQDMDHENMFWYRQDPGLGLRLIYFSYDVKMKEKGDIPEGYSVSREKKERFSLILESASTNQTSMYLCASRTTGSLNIQYFGAGTRLSVL.

V and J are TRBV20-1 and TRBJ2-7; possible D gene TRBD1, 6 bases. The CDR3 consists of 14 residues. Germline assignment: CDR1 DFQATT and CDR2 SNEGSKA (reference sequence). V lost 3 bases, J lost 3 bases, and 15 bases lay in between. The CDR3 is CSARSVGRGYEQYF. DNA of the CDR3: TGCAGTGCTAGGAGCGTAGGCAGGGGCTACGAGCAGTACTTC.

The DNA for the CDR3 is TGCAGTGCTAGAACTAGCGGGAGGGCCTTCGATACGCAGTATTTT. Translating it yields CSARTSGRAFDTQYF. V gene TRBV20-1 combines with J gene TRBJ2-3; 13 bases align to TRBD2. With 2 bases clipped from V and 6 bases from J, the junction kept 5 bases outside the gene matches. Germline V CDR1 and CDR2: DFQATT, SNEGSKA (reference sequence). There are 15 residues in the CDR3.

The chain links TRBV21-1 to TRBJ2-5. TRBV21-1 is reported as a pseudogene. The CDR3 has 11 residues. The CDR3 DNA is TGTGCCAGCAGCAAAATCGCGACCCAGTACTTC. Amino acid sequence: CASSKIATQYF.

In its sample, this clonotype was seen many times. The chain couples TRBV5-1 to TRBJ2-1; 9 positions match TRBD2. Germline V lookup: CDR1 SGHRS, CDR2 YFSETQ. The CDR3 contains 18 residues. With 0 bases clipped from V and 9 bases from J, the junction kept 16 bases outside the gene matches. The CDR3 protein is CASSLGLAGGPTLGEQFF. CDR3 nucleotides: TGCGCCAGCAGCTTGGGTCTGGCGGGAGGGCCGACATTAGGTGAGCAGTTCTTC.

This clonotype was counted ten times or more. As DNA, the CDR3 is TGCAGTGCTAGAGATGGAGGGACAAAGGAAGAGACCCAGTACTTC. Protein sequence: CSARDGGTKEETQYF. The chain carries TRBV20-1 and TRBJ2-5; D is tentatively TRBD1 or TRBD2 (6 bases each). Germline assignment: CDR1 DFQATT and CDR2 SNEGSKA (reference sequence). Trimming stripped 0 bases from V and 3 bases from J, with 14 bases between. The CDR3 runs 15 residues.

The DNA for the CDR3 is TGTGCCAGCAGCCCGCAAGCAGGGGCCACCTACGAGCAGTACTTC. Protein sequence: CASSPQAGATYEQYF. The chain recombines TRBV16 with TRBJ2-7, with a possible D match to TRBD1 (6 bases). Trimming removed 4 bases from V and 2 bases from J, with 15 bases in between. CDR1 is KGHSY, CDR2 FQNENV, per germline. This CDR3 has 15 residues.

This clonotype was detected a few times. The chain combines TRBV5-5 with TRBJ2-7; 9 bases agree with TRBD1. With 4 bases clipped from V and 7 bases from J, the junction kept 6 bases outside the gene matches. The germline V gene encodes CDR1 SGHKS and CDR2 YYEKEE (reference sequence). There are 13 residues in the CDR3. CDR3 bases: TGTGCCAGCAGCAGGACAGGGGCAAGGGAGCAGTACTTC. Its protein product is CASSRTGAREQYF. The variable domain in full, completed from reference TRBV5-5 and TRBJ2-7, reads DAGVTQSPTHLIKTRGQQVTLRCSPISGHKSVSWYQQVLGQGPQFIFQYYEKEERGRGNFPDRFSARQFPNYSSELNVNALLLGDSALYLCASSRTGAREQYFGPGTRLTVT.

CDR3 sequence: CASSNPILTGELFF. In DNA, the CDR3 is TGTGCCAGCAGCAATCCCATCCTCACCGGGGAGCTGTTTTTT. The chain uses TRBV21-1 and TRBJ2-2. TRBV21-1 is annotated as a pseudogene. The CDR3 extends over 14 amino acids.

The genes are TRBV12-3 or TRBV12-4 and TRBJ2-1, with D unclear. V was pared by 3 bases and J by 5 bases, with 8 bases between. The CDR3 length is 13 residues. The CDR3 here is CASSLDAHNEQFF. CDR3 DNA: TGTGCCAGCAGTTTGGACGCCCACAATGAGCAGTTCTTC.

The rearrangement uses TRBV5-1 and TRBJ1-1, with D hard to call. Germline V gene data show CDR1 as SGHRS and CDR2 as YFSETQ. The V end lost 4 bases, the J end lost 0 bases, and 7 bases lay between the germline ends. The CDR3 sequence is 13 residues long. CDR3 loop: CASSTDLNTEAFF. CDR3 coding DNA: TGCGCCAGCAGCACGGACCTGAACACTGAAGCTTTCTTT.

The V and J genes are TRBV4-1 and TRBJ2-2; a weak D match, TRBD1 (5 bases). Germline V gene lookup returns CDR1 MGHRA and CDR2 YSYEKL. CDR3 length: 17 residues. Trimming pared 5 bases from V and 0 bases from J, leaving 16 bases between. CDR3 in DNA: TGCGCCAGCAGCGAGAGTCCTAGGGGCCCGAACACCGGGGAGCTGTTTTTT. Translating it yields CASSESPRGPNTGELFF.

This sequence joins TRBV7-2 and TRBJ2-7, with D perhaps given as TRBD1 or TRBD2 (6 bases each). The CDR3 totals 16 residues. Germline V lookup: CDR1 SGHTA, CDR2 FQGNSA. Trimming stripped 5 bases from V and 1 base from J, with 18 bases between. The CDR3 sequence is CASSQIRGPQSYEQYF. CDR3 in DNA: TGTGCCAGCAGCCAAATCCGGGGGCCCCAGTCCTACGAGCAGTACTTC.

The V call is TRBV28, the J call TRBJ2-7; 9 nucleotides align to TRBD1. This CDR3 is built from 16 residues. Germline CDR1 is MDHEN and CDR2 is SYDVKM. Trimming cost V 6 bases and J 0 bases; bases outside gene matches: 9. CDR3 loop: CASRPPGQGFSYEQYF. As DNA, the CDR3 is TGTGCCAGCAGGCCTCCGGGACAGGGCTTCTCCTACGAGCAGTACTTC.

The J gene is TRBJ2-3, the V gene TRBV20-1; either TRBD1 or TRBD2 may supply D (6 bases each). The CDR3 loop spans 14 amino acids. Germline V lookup: CDR1 DFQATT, CDR2 SNEGSKA (reference sequence). V dropped 5 bases and J dropped 2 bases, with 14 bases sitting between them. The CDR3 loop reads CSASGAGYTDTQYF. The CDR3 DNA follows: TGCAGTGCTTCGGGGGCGGGGTACACAGATACGCAGTATTTT.

The rearrangement links TRBV5-1 to TRBJ1-2; D is unclear. Germline V gene sequence: CDR1 SGHRS, CDR2 YFSETQ. The CDR3 has 13 amino acids. V shed 2 bases and J shed 5 bases, with 10 bases lying between them. CDR3 in amino acids: CASSFPDGYGYTF. The CDR3 region has the DNA TGCGCCAGCAGCTTTCCGGATGGGTATGGCTACACCTTC.

This clonotype was counted only a few times. The chain links TRBV14 to TRBJ2-7, with 8 bases fitting TRBD1. Per the germline V gene, CDR1 is SGHDN and CDR2 is FVKESK. V gave up 0 bases and J gave up 4 bases; unmatched junction bases: 8. The CDR3 runs 16 residues. CDR3 DNA sequence: TGTGCCAGCAGCCAAGACAGGGGGCTTGTGGCTTACGAGCAGTACTTC. It codes for CASSQDRGLVAYEQYF. Based on the CDR3 plus reference TRBV14 and TRBJ2-7, the full variable domain is EAGVTQFPSHSVIEKGQTVTLRCDPISGHDNLYWYRRVMGKEIKFLLHFVKESKQDESGMPNNRFLAERTGGTYSTLKVQPAELEDSGVYFCASSQDRGLVAYEQYFGPGTRLTVT.

This clonotype was counted at least ten times. This chain links TRBV4-2 with TRBJ1-4; a possible D gene is TRBD1 (5 bases). From germline, CDR1 is LGHNA and CDR2 YNFKEQ. The CDR3 totals 15 residues. With 4 bases removed from V and 8 bases from J, the gap between germline ends came to 17 bases. For the CDR3, the DNA is TGTGCCAGCAGCCGCGTCGGGGGGGAAGAAGAAAAACTGTTTTTT. Protein sequence: CASSRVGGEEEKLFF.

This clonotype was found many times. This chain connects TRBV20-1 to TRBJ2-7; TRBD2 agrees at 9 bases. V shed 1 base, J shed 5 bases, and the junction held 9 bases outside the gene matches. The CDR3 length is 15 residues. The V gene's germline CDR1 is DFQATT and CDR2 SNEGSKA (reference sequence). The CDR3 nucleotides read TGCAGTGCTAGAGTTGAAGCGGGAGGCTCAAACGAGCAGTACTTC. Translated: CSARVEAGGSNEQYF.

This clonotype has a handful of counts. The chain recombines TRBV5-1 with TRBJ1-6; TRBD1 matches 7 bases. The V and J ends lost 3 bases and 7 bases, in that order; junction bases with no gene match: 4. This CDR3 is 14 amino acids long. The germline V gene encodes CDR1 SGHRS and CDR2 YFSETQ. CDR3 region: CASSSRQGNSPLHF. CDR3 DNA sequence: TGCGCCAGCAGCTCTAGACAGGGCAATTCACCCCTCCACTTT.

Comments on this clonotype: Germline is not matched at one junction end, which may reflect a read error. This chain uses TRBV12-3 or TRBV12-4 with TRBJ2-2; D may be TRBD2 (6 bases). This CDR3 is 15 amino acids long. CDR3 residues: CASSWGVTNTGDLFF. The DNA of the CDR3 is TGTGCCAGCAGTTGGGGGGTTACTAACACCGGGGACCTGTTTTTT.

The chain combines TRBV19 with TRBJ1-1, with D unresolved. The CDR3 covers 14 residues. Germline CDR1 LNHDA, CDR2 SQIVND (reference sequence). V was clipped by 1 base and J by 1 base, with 7 bases between them. This chain's CDR3 is CASSIVFRNTEAFF. The CDR3 DNA reads as TGTGCCAGTAGTATAGTTTTCCGGAACACTGAAGCTTTCTTT. The full variable domain, completed using reference TRBV19 and TRBJ1-1, is DGGITQSPKYLFRKEGQNVTLSCEQNLNHDAMYWYRQDPGQGLRLIYYSQIVNDFQKGDIAEGYSVSREKKESFPLTVTSAQKNPTAFYLCASSIVFRNTEAFFGQGTRLTVV.

This clonotype was found many times. V and J are TRBV11-3 and TRBJ2-7; TRBD2 agrees at 10 bases. V was clipped by 2 bases and J by 7 bases; unmatched bases: 17. The CDR3 has 18 amino acids. CDR1 and CDR2 from the germline V gene are SGHNT and YENEEA. This chain's CDR3 is CASSLRRGPSGRTREQYF. The CDR3 DNA reads TGTGCCAGCAGCTTAAGGCGCGGCCCTAGCGGGAGAACGAGGGAGCAGTACTTC.

This clonotype was counted many times. This chain connects TRBV15 to TRBJ2-7, with no clear D. V shed 5 bases and J shed 1 base, with 18 bases lying between them. This CDR3 is 16 amino acids long. Per germline, CDR1 LNHNV and CDR2 YYDKDF (reference sequence). The CDR3 coding sequence is TGTGCCACCAGCCAGATCCTTGTGGAACCTTCCTACGAGCAGTACTTC. Its protein is CATSQILVEPSYEQYF.